This T cell receptor (beta chain) was sequenced in a study of molecular identifiers for immune sequencing clone quantification. The table lists this clonotype with many counts. Each CDR3 protein gets one entry after TCRdb re-called the PCR reads with MiXCR. Of about 40,000 distinct CDR3 sequences detected, approximately 25% appear once; the ten largest clones hold around 1%. The ends lost 0 bases at V and 6 bases at J; junction bases unmatched: 6. The CDR3 has 17 amino acids. The V gene's germline CDR1 is SGDLS and CDR2 YYNGEE. This chain links TRBV9 with TRBJ2-3; 14 bases fit TRBD2. Sequenced sample: naive CD8+ T cells from blood, with Jurkat cell RNA spiked in. This sample's subset: FACS-sorted CD8+CD4-CCR7+CD45RA+ naive T cells. The receptor comes from a human donor in good health. Some libraries in this study had Jurkat cell RNA spiked in. The CDR3, as DNA: TGTGCCAGCAGCGTAGGATCGGGGACTAGCGGGAGTGATACGCAGTATTTT. It codes for CASSVGSGTSGSDTQYF.